These 19 T cell receptor beta chains share one sample of origin, sequenced in a study of blood T cell repertoires in COVID-19. Libraries were prepared by immunoSEQ multiplex PCR; TCRdb keeps only in-frame clonotypes and omits some of them. The sample lists approximately 100,000 clones, about 85% seen once, with 2% to 2.5% in the top ten. The sequencing sample was made of peripheral blood. These receptors were taken from a human donor in a cohort sampled during active COVID-19.

The V gene is TRBV7-2, the J gene TRBJ2-1, with D possibly being TRBD2 (6 bases). V gave up 5 bases and J gave up 0 bases, with 17 bases separating them. Germline loops: CDR1 SGHTA, CDR2 FQGNSA. The CDR3 has 17 amino acids. CDR3 DNA: TGTGCCAGCAGCAAAATGGGGGGTTTAAGCTCCTACAATGAGCAGTTCTTC. This gives the protein CASSKMGGLSSYNEQFF.

V usage is TRBV2 and J usage is TRBJ1-2; no reliable D call. The CDR3 contains 15 residues. V dropped 6 bases and J dropped 6 bases, with 20 bases sitting between them. In germline, CDR1 is SNHLY, CDR2 FYNNEI. Here the CDR3 DNA reads TGTGCCAGCAGACAACTCAGTGGAGGAGAAAATGGCTACACCTTC. Translation: CASRQLSGGENGYTF.

This sequence joins TRBV5-5 and TRBJ1-1, with TRBD1 matching over 7 bases. Germline CDR1 reads SGHKS; CDR2 reads YYEKEE (reference sequence). The CDR3 loop spans 12 amino acids. With V trimmed by 5 bases and J by 8 bases, 6 bases remained unmatched. The CDR3 loop reads CASSGDRREAFF. As DNA, the CDR3 is TGTGCCAGCAGTGGGGACAGACGGGAAGCTTTCTTT.

The gene calls are TRBV6-6 and TRBJ1-5; D remains ambiguous. The V gene lost 7 bases and the J gene lost 2 bases, with 12 bases spanning the gap. The V gene's germline CDR1 is MNHNY and CDR2 SVGAGI (reference sequence). CDR3 length: 14 amino acids. The CDR3 sequence: CASTGGSGNQPQHF. CDR3 DNA: TGTGCCAGCACTGGAGGTTCCGGCAATCAGCCCCAGCATTTT.

The chain combines TRBV21-1 with TRBJ1-3. TRBV21-1 corresponds to a pseudogene. The CDR3 spans 19 residues. CDR3: CASSPSRETVNNLGNTIYF. The CDR3 coding sequence is TGTGCCAGCAGCCCCTCACGGGAGACGGTCAACAATCTCGGAAACACCATATATTTT.

V gene TRBV4-2 combines with J gene TRBJ2-6; D might be TRBD1 (5 bases). V shed 2 bases and J shed 0 bases, with 8 bases lying between them. The CDR3 has 16 residues. The germline V gene has CDR1 LGHNA and CDR2 YNFKEQ. Here the CDR3 reads CASSQQGSSGANVLTF. In DNA form, the CDR3 reads TGTGCCAGCAGCCAACAGGGAAGCTCTGGGGCCAACGTCCTGACTTTC.

This chain uses TRBV7-9 with TRBJ1-5, with D possibly matching TRBD1 (5 bases). The CDR3 is 15 residues long. Trimming pared 5 bases from V and 1 base from J, leaving 12 bases between. Looked up from germline, CDR1 is SEHNR and CDR2 is FQNEAQ (reference sequence). CDR3 sequence (DNA): TGTGCCAGCAGCCCACGCGGGGGGAGCAATCAGCCCCAGCATTTT. Residues: CASSPRGGSNQPQHF.

This clone was picked up one time. The V gene is TRBV27, the J gene TRBJ2-1; TRBD2 matches at 12 bases. This CDR3 has 15 residues. Trimming at V came to 2 bases and at J to 9 bases, leaving 5 bases not matched to a gene. Per germline, CDR1 MNHEY and CDR2 SMNVEV (reference sequence). CDR3: CASSLLAGGPSEQFF. The CDR3 coding sequence is TGTGCCAGCAGTTTACTAGCGGGGGGGCCTAGTGAGCAGTTCTTC.

This rearrangement joins TRBV7-2 to TRBJ2-3; D is perhaps TRBD2 (5 bases). The germline V gene encodes CDR1 SGHTA and CDR2 FQGNSA. The CDR3 is 14 amino acids. The ends were cut back, 2 bases at V and 2 bases at J, with 8 bases in the middle. CDR3 DNA: TGTGCCAGCAGCTTACCGGGGTCCACAGATACGCAGTATTTT. Protein: CASSLPGSTDTQYF. Looking up the rest from reference TRBV7-2 and TRBJ2-3 gives the full variable domain: GAGVSQSPSNKVTEKGKDVELRCDPISGHTALYWYRQSLGQGLEFLIYFQGNSAPDKSGLPSDRFSAERTGGSVSTLTIQRTQQEDSAVYLCASSLPGSTDTQYFGPGTRLTVL.

V is TRBV30 and J is TRBJ1-6, with no clear D. The germline CDR1 and CDR2 sequences are GTSNPN and SVGIG (reference sequence). This CDR3 comprises 12 residues. V was trimmed by 3 bases and J by 7 bases, leaving 7 bases between them. CDR3 residues: CAWRTRNSPLHF. In nucleotides, the CDR3 is TGTGCCTGGAGGACACGGAATTCACCCCTCCACTTT.

The gene calls are TRBV21-1 and TRBJ1-1. TRBV21-1 is listed as a pseudogene. The CDR3 has 14 residues. The CDR3 nucleotides read TGTGCCAGCAGCACGCTAGATCCTAACACTGAAGCTTTCTTT. This codes for CASSTLDPNTEAFF.

V and J are TRBV11-2 and TRBJ2-7; maybe TRBD2 (5 bases). Between the trimmed V and J ends, which lost 5 bases and 9 bases, there was a span of 11 bases. Germline values: CDR1 SGHAT, CDR2 FQNNGV. The CDR3 is made up of 11 amino acids. The CDR3 reads CASSPQLAQYF. The CDR3 bases are TGTGCCAGCAGCCCCCAGCTAGCGCAGTACTTC.

The rearrangement links TRBV5-1 to TRBJ2-5; 9 nucleotides line up with TRBD1. The V gene end was trimmed by 4 bases and the J gene end by 3 bases; junction bases not matched to a gene: 1. The CDR3 length is 13 residues. CDR1 SGHRS and CDR2 YFSETQ come from the germline V gene. The CDR3 nucleotides read TGCGCCAGCAGCACAGGGGGCGAAGAGACCCAGTACTTC. It encodes CASSTGGEETQYF.

Only one count was recorded for this clone. The chain links TRBV30 to TRBJ2-1, with D possibly matching TRBD2 (5 bases). V lost 5 bases and J 2 bases, leaving 13 bases between the germline ends. The CDR3 totals 14 residues. The germline gives CDR1 GTSNPN, CDR2 SVGIG (reference sequence). This CDR3 reads CAWASGITYNEQFF. The CDR3, as DNA: TGTGCCTGGGCGTCGGGAATTACCTACAATGAGCAGTTCTTC. The whole variable domain, remainder taken from reference TRBV30 and TRBJ2-1, is SQTIHQWPATLVQPVGSPLSLECTVEGTSNPNLYWYRQAAGRGLQLLFYSVGIGQISSEVPQNLSASRPQDRQFILSSKKLLLSDSGFYLCAWASGITYNEQFFGPGTRLTVL.

Turning to this clone: An end of the junction differs from the germline gene, which may be a read error. The rearrangement links TRBV2 to TRBJ1-1; D call uncertain. Germline CDR1 and CDR2: SNHLY and FYNNEI. The CDR3 runs to 11 residues. The CDR3 protein is CASREQEGLLF. The CDR3 DNA is TGTGCCAGCAGGGAACAAGAGGGCCTCCTATTT.

This rearrangement joins TRBV18 to TRBJ1-3; TRBD1 aligns across 9 bases. CDR1 is KGHSH, CDR2 LQKENI, per germline. Trimming at V came to 4 bases and at J to 6 bases, leaving 4 bases not matched to a gene. The length of the CDR3 is 14 residues. For the CDR3, the DNA is TGTGCCAGCTCACGGACAGGGGTTGAAAACACCATATATTTT. This sequence encodes CASSRTGVENTIYF.

J is TRBJ1-5 and V is TRBV7-2; the match to TRBD1 covers 9 bases. Trimming at V came to 1 base and at J to 4 bases, leaving 2 bases not matched to a gene. This CDR3 has 15 amino acids. Germline V gene sequence: CDR1 SGHTA, CDR2 FQGNSA. The CDR3 spells CASSLGDRENQPQHF. The CDR3 nucleotides read TGTGCCAGCAGCTTAGGGGACAGGGAAAATCAGCCCCAGCATTTT.

This clone was seen a few times. The same CDR3 arises from other DNA sequences in this sample as well. This sequence joins TRBV4-3 and TRBJ1-4; D not resolved. Trimming shortened V by 1 base and J by 8 bases, and 11 bases separated the two germline ends. CDR1 and CDR2 (germline): LGHNA, YSLEER. This CDR3 has 14 amino acids. The CDR3 loop is CASSQGQVDEKLFF. CDR3 DNA: TGCGCCAGCAGCCAAGGGCAGGTAGACGAAAAACTGTTTTTT.

V and J are TRBV25-1 and TRBJ2-2, with D perhaps matching TRBD2 (6 bases). V lost 1 base to trimming and J lost 4 bases, with 13 bases between them. The germline V gene has CDR1 MGHDK and CDR2 SYGVNS. The CDR3 covers 16 residues. CDR3 DNA sequence: TGTGCCAGCAGTGAATTAGTCGGGAGAGGCACCGGGGAGCTGTTTTTT. It encodes CASSELVGRGTGELFF.